This TCR beta chain came from a study of T cell repertoires in cytomegalovirus infection. The overall study: Public TCR beta signatures marked donors with CMV infection and the matching HLA. Study-level findings and limits: Public TCR beta family frequency separated CMV-and-HLA carriers, including in an independent cohort.

TCRdb independently ran MiXCR on the reads; one entry per CDR3 protein. The sample contains 150,000 to 200,000 distinct CDR3 sequences, roughly 15% of which appear only once. This clonotype was seen only a few times. Its antigen is not identified. Per the germline V gene, CDR1 is SGHTA and CDR2 is FQGNSA. The ends were cut back, 1 base at V and 7 bases at J, with 26 bases in the middle. CDR3 length equals 19 residues. J is TRBJ1-5 and V is TRBV7-2; D unclear. The receptor was derived from a human donor in good health (CMV status not recorded). Some clones in this sample may be carry-over from other donors' samples. The sequenced material came from CD8+ T cells from PBMCs. The CDR3: CASSLEFRLAPSGRQPQHF. CDR3 nucleotides: TGTGCCAGCAGCTTAGAATTCCGATTAGCCCCTTCGGGGAGGCAGCCCCAGCATTTT.